This T cell receptor beta chain was profiled in a study of blood T cell repertoires in COVID-19. The wider study: Two negative PCRs, clearance, or symptom resolution had been documented for recovered Cohort 3 donors. PBMCs, B-cell-depleted T cells, or T cells were the source of the cDNA or gDNA that made up the material.

Germline CDR1 reads SGHVS; CDR2 reads FQNEAQ. There are 15 residues in the CDR3. V lost 1 base, J lost 10 bases, and 10 bases stayed unmatched. Ages ranged from about 18 to 89 years, with residence in 20 to 30 US areas. Authors' analysis steps: From reference gene primer amplification, estimates of nucleated cell counts were derived. The repertoire was sequenced with immunoSEQ multiplex PCR; TCRdb's copy has only in-frame clones and lacks some. V, J and clone size reflect that table, while D and trimming were determined from the DNA. The profile covers a few hundred thousand clones, with around 87% appearing a single time and less than 2.5% taken by the ten largest.

This clonotype was sampled from a man aged 35 to 55 in a cohort exposed to, infected with or recovered from COVID-19 (not recorded which). The sample was PBMCs or T cells enriched from blood (not recorded which). The chain joins TRBV7-8 to TRBJ1-5; 7 bases fit TRBD1. CDR3 sequence: CASSLDRTGPNPQHF. DNA for the CDR3: TGTGCCAGCAGCTTAGATAGGACAGGCCCAAATCCCCAGCATTTT.